A single sample is the source of the 10 T cell receptor beta chains below, sequenced in a study of OX40 agonist ivuxolimab in advanced cancers. Sequencing was performed with immunoSEQ multiplex PCR; in TCRdb, only in-frame clones are kept and a portion is missing. The repertoire includes over 80,000 clones, roughly 88% of them detected once, and about 0.35% sits in the top ten. The sample in question was CD4+ or CD8+ T cells sorted from blood, obtained in a trial of the OX40 agonist ivuxolimab. Receptor source: an adult with an advanced solid tumor such as melanoma, head and neck, liver or kidney cancer.

This chain joins TRBV6-6 and TRBJ1-5; D remains unclear. The length of the CDR3 is 12 residues. With 2 bases removed from V and 4 bases from J, the gap between germline ends came to 3 bases. Looked up from germline, CDR1 is MNHNY and CDR2 is SVGAGI (reference sequence). The CDR3 sequence: CASSYQNQPQHF. CDR3 nucleotides: TGTGCCAGCAGTTACCAGAATCAGCCCCAGCATTTT.

The V and J genes are TRBV27 and TRBJ1-2; perhaps TRBD1 as D (5 bases). The CDR3 consists of 16 residues. The germline CDR1 and CDR2 sequences are MNHEY and SMNVEV (reference sequence). Between the trimmed V and J ends, which lost 3 bases and 8 bases, there was a span of 22 bases. The CDR3 DNA reads as TGTGCCAGCAGTTTTTTCCCCGTGGGGCCAGGGTCCGGCTACACCTTC. Its protein is CASSFFPVGPGSGYTF.

The chain recombines TRBV10-3 with TRBJ1-2; 9 bases line up with TRBD1. The CDR3 extends over 12 amino acids. In germline, CDR1 is ENHRY, CDR2 SYGVKD. V was pared by 4 bases and J by 7 bases, with 1 base of the junction left unmatched. Written as DNA, the CDR3 is TGTGCCATCAGTGGGGGACAGGGTGGCTACACCTTC. Amino acids: CAISGGQGGYTF.

The chain employs TRBV6-6 and TRBJ1-2; D unclear. Germline V gives CDR1 MNHNY, CDR2 SVGAGI (reference sequence). Trimming cost V 11 bases and J 0 bases, with 22 bases left between them. The CDR3 spans 16 residues. Here the CDR3 reads CASTVSGSGSNYGYTF. The CDR3 nucleotides read TGTGCCTCTACAGTATCGGGGTCCGGATCTAACTATGGCTACACCTTC.

In DNA, the CDR3 is TGTGCCAGCAGCCCCGGGGGGGAGGCGGTATCCTACAATGAGCAGTTCTTC. Translated: CASSPGGEAVSYNEQFF. J is TRBJ2-1 and V is TRBV5-4; 8 nucleotides match TRBD2. CDR3 size: 17 residues. The J segment lost 1 base and the V segment lost 4 bases, leaving 10 bases of the junction unmatched. Per the germline V gene, CDR1 is SGHNT and CDR2 is YYREEE (reference sequence).

The V gene is TRBV18, the J gene TRBJ2-2; 10 positions match TRBD2. Trimming at V came to 8 bases and at J to 6 bases, leaving 6 bases not matched to a gene. The CDR3 runs to 14 residues. Germline lookup yields CDR1 KGHSH and CDR2 LQKENI. Here the CDR3 DNA reads TGTGCCAGCCTTAGCGGGAGGTCCGCCGGGGAGCTGTTTTTT. Encoded protein: CASLSGRSAGELFF.

The chain employs TRBV11-3 and TRBJ2-7, with D tentatively TRBD2 (5 bases). Trimming shortened V by 6 bases and J by 6 bases, and 15 bases separated the two germline ends. CDR3 length: 13 residues. Germline assignment: CDR1 SGHNT and CDR2 YENEEA. The CDR3, as DNA: TGTGCCAGCAGTTGGATTGCAGGAGGCGAGCAGTACTTC. This gives the protein CASSWIAGGEQYF.

The chain carries TRBV4-2 and TRBJ2-3; a possible D gene is TRBD2 (6 bases). Germline V gives CDR1 LGHNA, CDR2 YNFKEQ. The CDR3 length is 15 residues. Trimming took off 0 bases at V and 1 base at J, with 8 bases between the two ends. CDR3 region: CASSQDSSGTDTQYF. The DNA for the CDR3 is TGTGCCAGCAGCCAAGACTCTAGCGGCACAGATACGCAGTATTTT.

The chain links TRBV5-1 to TRBJ2-3; weak D call: TRBD1 (6 bases). Germline-derived CDR1 and CDR2 are SGHRS and YFSETQ. Deletions cut 0 bases from V and 4 bases from J, with 15 bases between. The CDR3 length is 16 residues. CDR3 sequence (DNA): TGCGCCAGCAGCTTGGCCAACAGGGTGGCGGCAGATACGCAGTATTTT. It codes for CASSLANRVAADTQYF.

The chain employs TRBV7-8 and TRBJ2-1; 14 bases fit TRBD2. Trimming at V came to 5 bases and at J to 8 bases, leaving 11 bases not matched to a gene. CDR1 and CDR2 (germline): SGHVS, FQNEAQ. The length of the CDR3 is 17 residues. The CDR3: CASSPKLGTSGSHEQFF. The CDR3 DNA sequence: TGTGCCAGCAGCCCTAAACTCGGGACTAGCGGGAGCCATGAGCAGTTCTTC.